This is a list of T cell receptor beta chains from one sample in a study of identical twins. From the 5' RACE reads, TCRdb called clonotypes with MiXCR, one entry per CDR3 protein. This table holds 300,000 or so distinct CDR3 sequences, less than 9.5% found once. A further study also used this sample, focusing on yellow fever vaccine responses in identical twins.

The material sequenced was CD8+ T cells sorted from blood. The origin of the receptors is a young woman in good health. Both conserved end residues are part of each CDR3. Fields, in order: D gene, clone size, J gene, CDR3 length, V gene, CDR3 DNA, CDR3 protein. D genes are given only for firm matches. Part of the rows lack a size; the others show once, few, many or a class for expanded clones.

TRBD1,NA,TRBJ2-5,16,TRBV5-1,TGCGCCAGCAGCTTGGGAAAATGGCAGGGGGAAGAGACCCAGTACTTC,CASSLGKWQGEETQYF
NA,many,TRBJ2-2,18,TRBV7-8,TGTGCCAGCAGCACCCCAGAGGGAGTACTACTGAACACCGGGGAGCTGTTTTTT,CASSTPEGVLLNTGELFF
NA,few,TRBJ1-1,16,TRBV6-5,TGTGCCAGCAGTTACCCAGAGACACCCAAGGGGACTGAAGCTTTCTTT,CASSYPETPKGTEAFF
NA,many,TRBJ1-4,15,TRBV4-1,TGCGCCAGCAGGACCGGCGTATCAACTAATGAAAAACTGTTTTTT,CASRTGVSTNEKLFF
NA,few,TRBJ2-1,12,TRBV10-2,TGCGCCAGCATCGACAGTTACAATGAGCAGTTCTTC,CASIDSYNEQFF
NA,NA,TRBJ2-7,15,TRBV5-6,TGTGCCAGCCTACCCGGTGCAGGTAGCGTGTACGAGCAGTACTTC,CASLPGAGSVYEQYF
TRBD2,NA,TRBJ2-3,15,TRBV6-2/TRBV6-3,TGTGCCAGCAGTTACGCGGGAGGGGCCACAGATACGCAGTATTTT,CASSYAGGATDTQYF
NA,few,TRBJ1-1,13,TRBV19,TGTGCCAGTAGTATAGATCCCATTACTGAAGCTTTCTTT,CASSIDPITEAFF
TRBD1,few,TRBJ1-5,15,TRBV18,TGTGCCAGCTCACCCGGGACAGGGGGACTGCAGCCCCAGCATTTT,CASSPGTGGLQPQHF
NA,many,TRBJ1-4,13,TRBV27,TGTGCCAGCAGTCCACGGCTGTCTGAAAAACTGTTTTTT,CASSPRLSEKLFF
NA,many,TRBJ2-7,12,TRBV28,TGTGCCAGCAACCAAGGCCTCTGGGAGCAGTACTTC,CASNQGLWEQYF
NA,many,TRBJ2-7,14,TRBV20-1,TGCAGTGCTAGCGACCACTCAGGGCCTCGGGAGCAGTACTTC,CSASDHSGPREQYF
NA,NA,TRBJ2-5,14,TRBV6-5,TGTGCCAGCAGTCACTCCGGGACGGGTGAGACCCAGTACTTC,CASSHSGTGETQYF
TRBD2,NA,TRBJ2-1,15,TRBV7-9,TGTGCCAGCAGCTATCCGGGACTAGTTAACCCTGAGCAGTTCTTC,CASSYPGLVNPEQFF
NA,NA,TRBJ2-2,16,TRBV20-1,TGCAGTGCGACTGCGCGTACTCGAGTAAACACCGGGGAGCTGTTTTTT,CSATARTRVNTGELFF
TRBD2,few,TRBJ2-7,16,TRBV20-1,TGCAGTGCTAGAGAAACCGGACTAGCGGAGCCCTACGAGCAGTACTTC,CSARETGLAEPYEQYF
TRBD2,many,TRBJ2-3,16,TRBV28,TGTGCCACTAGGAGCCTAGCGGGGGGCGGTGCAGATACGCAGTATTTT,CATRSLAGGGADTQYF
NA,many,TRBJ1-5,12,TRBV20-1,TGCAGTGCTATGGAGGAAGGCCAGCCCCAGCATTTT,CSAMEEGQPQHF
NA,many,TRBJ2-5,13,TRBV5-1,TGCGCCAGCAGCTCTACCCTAAAAGAGACCCAGTACTTC,CASSSTLKETQYF
NA,few,TRBJ2-1,13,TRBV9,TGTGCCAGCAGCGTAGGGGGGCTCAGTGAGCAGTTCTTC,CASSVGGLSEQFF
TRBD1,many,TRBJ2-7,15,TRBV4-3,TGCGCCAGCAGCCAAGATCCGACAGGGCCCTACGAGCAGTACTTC,CASSQDPTGPYEQYF
NA,many,TRBJ2-3,15,TRBV27,TGTGCCAGCAGCCAATTCCTCTTGAGCACAGATACGCAGTATTTT,CASSQFLLSTDTQYF
TRBD1,many,TRBJ1-5,14,TRBV29-1,TGCAGCGTTGTCTCAGGGGGCGGGGATCAGCCCCAGCATTTT,CSVVSGGGDQPQHF
TRBD1,NA,TRBJ2-6,18,TRBV6-5,TGTGCCAGCAGTTTCTACCGGGACAGGGGTACTGGGGCCAACGTCCTGACTTTC,CASSFYRDRGTGANVLTF
TRBD2,few,TRBJ2-1,13,TRBV29-1,TGCAGCGTTGAAGAGCCAGGGACTAGTGAGCAGTTCTTC,CSVEEPGTSEQFF
TRBD2,NA,TRBJ2-7,15,TRBV3-1,TGTGCCAGCAGCCCCGAACTAGCGGCAGGCGGCGAGCAGTACTTC,CASSPELAAGGEQYF
TRBD2,few,TRBJ2-7,15,TRBV20-1,TGCAGTGCTAGAGGGCCAGCGGGGGGGCGATACGAGCAGTACTTC,CSARGPAGGRYEQYF